This T cell receptor beta chain is drawn from a study of T cell responses to AZD1222 COVID-19 vaccine. Per the germline V gene, CDR1 is MNHEY and CDR2 is SVGEGT. The junction had 7 bases not matched to a gene; V was cut back by 2 bases and J by 6 bases. This CDR3 contains 15 residues. Libraries were prepared by immunoSEQ multiplex PCR; TCRdb keeps only in-frame clonotypes and omits some of them. This sample has 95,000 to 150,000 clones; about 90% occur once, and the top ten carry roughly 13%. For this clone: As yet, its antigen is unknown.

Overall study findings and caveats: Unmutated variant regions reportedly attract nearly half of all spike-specific TCRs.

The source of this sequence is an adult in good health. The sequences come from peripheral blood, collected on day 0 of AZD1222 vaccination. This rearrangement joins TRBV6-2 or TRBV6-3 to TRBJ2-7, with 10 bases that match TRBD2. CDR3 protein: CASSYGEREGPEQYF. As DNA, the CDR3 is TGTGCCAGCAGTTACGGGGAGCGGGAGGGCCCCGAGCAGTACTTC.